Reported below is one T cell receptor beta chain. Antigen: not known. During construction of the library, unique molecular identifiers were attached to individual cDNA molecules for quantitative, reproducible TCR counting. TCRdb re-analysed the RACE reads in MiXCR, keeping a single row per CDR3 protein. The sample yields 35,000 to 50,000 distinct CDR3 sequences, 4.3% seen once. These data are taken from a study of human T cells and chemical hapten exposure. Study background: Minor pooled library volume differences mainly drove per-sample TCR yield variation.

This CDR3 comprises 16 residues. The germline V gene encodes CDR1 SQVTM and CDR2 ANQGSEA. The V and J ends lost 0 bases and 6 bases, in that order; junction bases with no gene match: 10. The sample's time point: healthy volunteer bleed at 2 weeks. Extraction yielded total RNA from whole blood (unfractionated). Study-level findings and limits: Sensitizing with DPC caused no change in TCRs above 1 in 1000 frequency.

The sample consisted of whole blood. The TCR sequence derives from a female donor in good health. Some clones in this sample may be carry-over from other donors' samples. The chain is built from TRBV29-1 and TRBJ1-2, with 10 nucleotides matching TRBD1. The CDR3 coding sequence is TGCAGCGTTGAAGATCTTAGGACAGGGGGATCCCATGGCTACACCTTC. It translates to CSVEDLRTGGSHGYTF.